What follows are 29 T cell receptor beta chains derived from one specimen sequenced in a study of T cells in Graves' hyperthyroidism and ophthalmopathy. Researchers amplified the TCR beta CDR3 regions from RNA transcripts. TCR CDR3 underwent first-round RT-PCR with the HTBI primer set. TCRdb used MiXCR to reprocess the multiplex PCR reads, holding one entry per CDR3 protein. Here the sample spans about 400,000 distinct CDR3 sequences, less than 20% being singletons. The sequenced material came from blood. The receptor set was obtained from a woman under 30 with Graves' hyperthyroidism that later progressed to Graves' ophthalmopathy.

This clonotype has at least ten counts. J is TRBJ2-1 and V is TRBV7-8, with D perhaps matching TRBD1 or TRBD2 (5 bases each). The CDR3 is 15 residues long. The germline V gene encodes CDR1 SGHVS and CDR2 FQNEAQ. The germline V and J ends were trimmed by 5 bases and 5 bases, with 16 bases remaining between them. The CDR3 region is CASSAPGAGDNEQFF. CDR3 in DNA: TGTGCCAGCAGCGCACCCGGGGCCGGTGACAATGAGCAGTTCTTC.

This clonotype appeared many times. The CDR3 loop reads CARQGTNTGELFF. The CDR3 nucleotides read TGTGCCAGACAGGGGACTAACACCGGGGAGCTGTTTTTT. The chain couples TRBV2 to TRBJ2-2; possibly TRBD1 for D (7 bases). Germline CDR1 SNHLY, CDR2 FYNNEI. This CDR3 spans 13 amino acids. The V end lost 9 bases, the J end lost 2 bases, and 10 bases lay between the germline ends.

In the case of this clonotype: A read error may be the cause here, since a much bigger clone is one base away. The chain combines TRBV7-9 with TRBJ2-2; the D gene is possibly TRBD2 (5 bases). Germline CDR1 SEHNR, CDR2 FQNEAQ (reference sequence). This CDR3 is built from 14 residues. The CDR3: CASSSFSATGEPFF. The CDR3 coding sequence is TGTGCCAGCAGCTCGTTCTCAGCAACCGGGGAGCCGTTTTTT.

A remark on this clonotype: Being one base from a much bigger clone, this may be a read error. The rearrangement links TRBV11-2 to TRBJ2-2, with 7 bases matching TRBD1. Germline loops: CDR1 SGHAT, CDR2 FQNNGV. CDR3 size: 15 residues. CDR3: CTSSFMRGPAGELFF. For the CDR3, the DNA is TGTACCAGCAGCTTTATGAGGGGGCCGGCCGGGGAGCTGTTTTTT.

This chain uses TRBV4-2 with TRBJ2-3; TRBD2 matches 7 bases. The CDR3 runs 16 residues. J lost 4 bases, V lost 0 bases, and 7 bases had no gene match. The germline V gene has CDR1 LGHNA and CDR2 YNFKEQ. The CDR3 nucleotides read TGTGCCAGCAGCCAAGAAATAGCGGGTTGGGCAGATACGCAGTATTTT. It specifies CASSQEIAGWADTQYF.

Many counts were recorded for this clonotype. CDR3 in DNA: TGTGCCATCAGTTCCCTCCCCCGGGGTGGATACTCCTACGAGCAGTACTTC. This sequence encodes CAISSLPRGGYSYEQYF. The chain combines TRBV10-3 with TRBJ2-7; D is perhaps TRBD2 (5 bases). Per germline, CDR1 ENHRY and CDR2 SYGVKD. The CDR3 covers 17 residues. Deletions cut 5 bases from V and 0 bases from J, with 20 bases between.

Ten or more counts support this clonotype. This CDR3 is CASSSTHRTSSYNEQFF. For the CDR3, the DNA is TGCGCCAGCAGCTCAACTCACAGGACTAGCTCCTACAATGAGCAGTTCTTC. This rearrangement joins TRBV5-1 to TRBJ2-1; 7 bases map to TRBD2. V dropped 3 bases and J dropped 0; count of bases not matched to a gene: 9. CDR1 is SGHRS, CDR2 YFSETQ, per germline. The CDR3 totals 17 residues.

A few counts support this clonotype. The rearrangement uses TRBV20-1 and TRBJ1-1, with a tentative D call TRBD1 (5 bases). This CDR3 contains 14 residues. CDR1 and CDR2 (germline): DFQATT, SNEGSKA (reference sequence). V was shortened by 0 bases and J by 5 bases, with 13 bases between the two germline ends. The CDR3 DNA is TGCAGTGCTAGAGATCGCGCGGGGGGGACTGAAGCTTTCTTT. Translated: CSARDRAGGTEAFF.

CDR3 in DNA: TGTGCCAGCAGTGACAATAGCGGGAGTACTAATGAGCAGTTCTTC. Amino acid sequence: CASSDNSGSTNEQFF. The J gene is TRBJ2-1, the V gene TRBV6-1; 9 bases match TRBD2. This CDR3 has 15 amino acids. V lost 3 bases, J lost 7 bases, and 7 bases stayed unmatched. Germline V gene lookup returns CDR1 MNHNS and CDR2 SASEGT.

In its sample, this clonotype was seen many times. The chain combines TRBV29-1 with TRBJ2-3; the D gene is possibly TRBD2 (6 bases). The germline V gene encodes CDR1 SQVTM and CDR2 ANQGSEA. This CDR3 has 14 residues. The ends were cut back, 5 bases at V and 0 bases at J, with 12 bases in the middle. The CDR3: CSVRRAASTDTQYF. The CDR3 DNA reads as TGCAGCGTTCGGAGGGCCGCTAGCACAGATACGCAGTATTTT.

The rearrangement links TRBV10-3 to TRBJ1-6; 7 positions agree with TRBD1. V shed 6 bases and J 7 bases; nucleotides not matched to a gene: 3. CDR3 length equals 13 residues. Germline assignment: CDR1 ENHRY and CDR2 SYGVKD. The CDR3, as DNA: TGTGCCATCAGGGGGACAGAAAATTCACCCCTCCACTTT. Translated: CAIRGTENSPLHF.

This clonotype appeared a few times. The CDR3 region has the DNA TGTGCCAGCAGCGTACAGGGGGCGAGTTCCTACGAGCAGTACTTC. Protein sequence: CASSVQGASSYEQYF. The rearrangement uses TRBV7-9 and TRBJ2-7; 9 bases match TRBD1. CDR3 size: 15 residues. Germline loops: CDR1 SEHNR, CDR2 FQNEAQ (reference sequence). With 5 bases clipped from V and 1 base from J, the junction kept 6 bases outside the gene matches. The variable domain in full, with the rest retrieved from reference TRBV7-9 and TRBJ2-7, is DTGVSQNPRHKITKRGQNVTFRCDPISEHNRLYWYRQTLGQGPEFLTYFQNEAQLEKSRLLSDRFSAERPKGSFSTLEIQRTEQGDSAMYLCASSVQGASSYEQYFGPGTRLTVT.

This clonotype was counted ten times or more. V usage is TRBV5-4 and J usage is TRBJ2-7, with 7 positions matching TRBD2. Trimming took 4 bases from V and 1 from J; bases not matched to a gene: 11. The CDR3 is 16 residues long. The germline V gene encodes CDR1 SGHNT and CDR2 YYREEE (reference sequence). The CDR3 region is CASSIEWGGDSYEQYF. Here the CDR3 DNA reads TGTGCCAGCAGCATTGAATGGGGGGGAGATTCCTACGAGCAGTACTTC. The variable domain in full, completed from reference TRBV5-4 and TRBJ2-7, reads ETGVTQSPTHLIKTRGQQVTLRCSSQSGHNTVSWYQQALGQGPQFIFQYYREEENGRGNFPPRFSGLQFPNYSSELNVNALELDDSALYLCASSIEWGGDSYEQYFGPGTRLTVT.

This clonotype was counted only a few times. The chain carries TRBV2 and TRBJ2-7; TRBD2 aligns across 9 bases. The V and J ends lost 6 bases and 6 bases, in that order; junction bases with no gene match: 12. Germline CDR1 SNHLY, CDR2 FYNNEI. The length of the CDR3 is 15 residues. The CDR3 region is CASRPLVAGAGEQYF. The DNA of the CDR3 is TGTGCCAGCAGGCCCCTCGTAGCGGGAGCGGGCGAGCAGTACTTC.

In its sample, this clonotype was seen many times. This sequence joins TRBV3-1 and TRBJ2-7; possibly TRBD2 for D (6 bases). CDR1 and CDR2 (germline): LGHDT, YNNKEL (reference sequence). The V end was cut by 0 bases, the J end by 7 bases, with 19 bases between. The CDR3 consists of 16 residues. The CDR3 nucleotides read TGTGCCAGCAGCCAAGATGACGGAGGGGCGCTGACTGAGCAGTACTTC. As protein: CASSQDDGGALTEQYF.

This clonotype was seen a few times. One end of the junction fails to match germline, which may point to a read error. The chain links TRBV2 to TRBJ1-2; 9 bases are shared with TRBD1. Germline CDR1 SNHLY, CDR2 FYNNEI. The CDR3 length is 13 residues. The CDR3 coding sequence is TGTGCCAGCAGTGAGGGACAGGGCTATGGCTGCACCTTC. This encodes CASSEGQGYGCTF.

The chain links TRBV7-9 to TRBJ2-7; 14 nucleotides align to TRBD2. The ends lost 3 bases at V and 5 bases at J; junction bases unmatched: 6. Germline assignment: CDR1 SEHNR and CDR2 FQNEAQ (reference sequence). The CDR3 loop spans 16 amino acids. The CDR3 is CASSFETSGRGHEQYF. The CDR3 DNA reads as TGTGCCAGCAGCTTCGAGACTAGCGGGAGGGGGCACGAGCAGTACTTC.

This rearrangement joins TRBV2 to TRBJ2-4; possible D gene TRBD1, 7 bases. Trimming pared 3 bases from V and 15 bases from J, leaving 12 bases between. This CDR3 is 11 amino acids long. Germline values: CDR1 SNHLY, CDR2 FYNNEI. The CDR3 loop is CASSDGGQMYF. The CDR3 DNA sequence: TGTGCCAGCAGTGACGGGGGACAGATGTACTTC.

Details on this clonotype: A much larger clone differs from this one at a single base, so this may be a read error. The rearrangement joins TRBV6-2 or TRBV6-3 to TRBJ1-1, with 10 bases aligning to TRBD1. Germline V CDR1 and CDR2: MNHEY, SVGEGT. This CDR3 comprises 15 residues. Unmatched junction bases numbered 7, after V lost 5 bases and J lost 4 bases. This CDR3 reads CASSQQDRGSTEAFF. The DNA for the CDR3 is TGTGCCAGCAGTCAACAGGACAGGGGGAGCACTGAAGCTTTCTTT.

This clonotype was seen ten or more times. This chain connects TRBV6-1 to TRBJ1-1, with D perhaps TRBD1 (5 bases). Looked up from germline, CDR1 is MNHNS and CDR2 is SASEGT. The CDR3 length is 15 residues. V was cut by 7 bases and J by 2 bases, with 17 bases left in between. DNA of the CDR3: TGTGCCAGCACCGGGACGGATCCTATAAACACTGAAGCTTTCTTT. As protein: CASTGTDPINTEAFF.

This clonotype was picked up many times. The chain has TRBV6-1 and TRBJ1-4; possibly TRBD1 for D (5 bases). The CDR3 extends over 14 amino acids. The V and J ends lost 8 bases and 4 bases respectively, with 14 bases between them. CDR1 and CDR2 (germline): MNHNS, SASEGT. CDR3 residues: CASSSGRVNEKLFF. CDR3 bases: TGTGCCAGCTCCTCAGGGAGGGTTAATGAAAAACTGTTTTTT.

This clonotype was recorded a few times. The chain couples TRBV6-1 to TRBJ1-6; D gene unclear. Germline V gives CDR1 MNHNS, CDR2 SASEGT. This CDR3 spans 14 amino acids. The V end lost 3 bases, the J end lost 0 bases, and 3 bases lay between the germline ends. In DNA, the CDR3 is TGTGCCAGCAGTGACGGCTCCTATAATTCACCCCTCCACTTT. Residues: CASSDGSYNSPLHF.

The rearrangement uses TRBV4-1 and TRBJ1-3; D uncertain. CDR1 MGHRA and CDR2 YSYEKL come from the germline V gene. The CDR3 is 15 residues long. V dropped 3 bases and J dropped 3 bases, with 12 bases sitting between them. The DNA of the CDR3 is TGCGCCAGCAGCCAGGACCCGCACGATGGAAACACCATATATTTT. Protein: CASSQDPHDGNTIYF.

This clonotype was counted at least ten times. CDR3 DNA sequence: TGTGCCAGCAGCTTAGTCGAGGGGCTCATTGAGACCCAGTACTTC. Its protein product is CASSLVEGLIETQYF. The gene calls are TRBV11-2 and TRBJ2-5; either TRBD1 or TRBD2 may fit D (5 bases each). The V gene lost 1 base and the J gene lost 5 bases, with 14 bases spanning the gap. Germline V gene data show CDR1 as SGHAT and CDR2 as FQNNGV. CDR3 length equals 15 residues.

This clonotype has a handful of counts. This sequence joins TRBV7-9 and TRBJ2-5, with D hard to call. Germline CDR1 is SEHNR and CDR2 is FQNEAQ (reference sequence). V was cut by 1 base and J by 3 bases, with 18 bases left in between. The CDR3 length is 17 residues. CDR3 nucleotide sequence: TGTGCCAGCAGCTTAGGGGTTATATTTCAGACAAAAGAGACCCAGTACTTC. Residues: CASSLGVIFQTKETQYF.

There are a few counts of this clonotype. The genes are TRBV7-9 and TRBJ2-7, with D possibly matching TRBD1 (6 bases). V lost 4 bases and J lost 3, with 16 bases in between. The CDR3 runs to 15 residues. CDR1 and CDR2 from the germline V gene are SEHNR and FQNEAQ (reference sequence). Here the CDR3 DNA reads TGTGCCAGCAGCTCACCCCGGGACACGATCTACGAGCAGTACTTC. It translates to CASSSPRDTIYEQYF. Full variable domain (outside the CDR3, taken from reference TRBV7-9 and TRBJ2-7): DTGVSQNPRHKITKRGQNVTFRCDPISEHNRLYWYRQTLGQGPEFLTYFQNEAQLEKSRLLSDRFSAERPKGSFSTLEIQRTEQGDSAMYLCASSSPRDTIYEQYFGPGTRLTVT.

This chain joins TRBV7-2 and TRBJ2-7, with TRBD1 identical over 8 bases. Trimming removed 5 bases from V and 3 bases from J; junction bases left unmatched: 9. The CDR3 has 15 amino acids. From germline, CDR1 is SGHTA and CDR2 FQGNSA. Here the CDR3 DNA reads TGTGCCAGCAGCATACAGGACAGGGTAAGCTACGAGCAGTACTTC. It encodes CASSIQDRVSYEQYF.

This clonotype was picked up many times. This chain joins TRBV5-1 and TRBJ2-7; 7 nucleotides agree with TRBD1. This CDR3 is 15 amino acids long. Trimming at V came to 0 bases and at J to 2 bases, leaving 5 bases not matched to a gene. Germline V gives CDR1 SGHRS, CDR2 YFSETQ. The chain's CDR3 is CASSLAAGGTYEQYF. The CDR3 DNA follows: TGCGCCAGCAGCTTGGCAGCAGGGGGAACCTACGAGCAGTACTTC.

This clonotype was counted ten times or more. The CDR3 reads CASSTRLASSSYNEQFF. DNA of the CDR3: TGTGCCAGCAGCACCCGACTAGCGAGTAGCTCCTACAATGAGCAGTTCTTC. The rearrangement links TRBV28 to TRBJ2-1, with 8 bases matching TRBD2. Trimming at V came to 6 bases and at J to 0 bases, leaving 10 bases not matched to a gene. Germline-derived CDR1 and CDR2 are MDHEN and SYDVKM. The CDR3 runs to 17 residues. Full variable domain (outside the CDR3, taken from reference TRBV28 and TRBJ2-1): DVKVTQSSRYLVKRTGEKVFLECVQDMDHENMFWYRQDPGLGLRLIYFSYDVKMKEKGDIPEGYSVSREKKERFSLILESASTNQTSMYLCASSTRLASSSYNEQFFGPGTRLTVL.